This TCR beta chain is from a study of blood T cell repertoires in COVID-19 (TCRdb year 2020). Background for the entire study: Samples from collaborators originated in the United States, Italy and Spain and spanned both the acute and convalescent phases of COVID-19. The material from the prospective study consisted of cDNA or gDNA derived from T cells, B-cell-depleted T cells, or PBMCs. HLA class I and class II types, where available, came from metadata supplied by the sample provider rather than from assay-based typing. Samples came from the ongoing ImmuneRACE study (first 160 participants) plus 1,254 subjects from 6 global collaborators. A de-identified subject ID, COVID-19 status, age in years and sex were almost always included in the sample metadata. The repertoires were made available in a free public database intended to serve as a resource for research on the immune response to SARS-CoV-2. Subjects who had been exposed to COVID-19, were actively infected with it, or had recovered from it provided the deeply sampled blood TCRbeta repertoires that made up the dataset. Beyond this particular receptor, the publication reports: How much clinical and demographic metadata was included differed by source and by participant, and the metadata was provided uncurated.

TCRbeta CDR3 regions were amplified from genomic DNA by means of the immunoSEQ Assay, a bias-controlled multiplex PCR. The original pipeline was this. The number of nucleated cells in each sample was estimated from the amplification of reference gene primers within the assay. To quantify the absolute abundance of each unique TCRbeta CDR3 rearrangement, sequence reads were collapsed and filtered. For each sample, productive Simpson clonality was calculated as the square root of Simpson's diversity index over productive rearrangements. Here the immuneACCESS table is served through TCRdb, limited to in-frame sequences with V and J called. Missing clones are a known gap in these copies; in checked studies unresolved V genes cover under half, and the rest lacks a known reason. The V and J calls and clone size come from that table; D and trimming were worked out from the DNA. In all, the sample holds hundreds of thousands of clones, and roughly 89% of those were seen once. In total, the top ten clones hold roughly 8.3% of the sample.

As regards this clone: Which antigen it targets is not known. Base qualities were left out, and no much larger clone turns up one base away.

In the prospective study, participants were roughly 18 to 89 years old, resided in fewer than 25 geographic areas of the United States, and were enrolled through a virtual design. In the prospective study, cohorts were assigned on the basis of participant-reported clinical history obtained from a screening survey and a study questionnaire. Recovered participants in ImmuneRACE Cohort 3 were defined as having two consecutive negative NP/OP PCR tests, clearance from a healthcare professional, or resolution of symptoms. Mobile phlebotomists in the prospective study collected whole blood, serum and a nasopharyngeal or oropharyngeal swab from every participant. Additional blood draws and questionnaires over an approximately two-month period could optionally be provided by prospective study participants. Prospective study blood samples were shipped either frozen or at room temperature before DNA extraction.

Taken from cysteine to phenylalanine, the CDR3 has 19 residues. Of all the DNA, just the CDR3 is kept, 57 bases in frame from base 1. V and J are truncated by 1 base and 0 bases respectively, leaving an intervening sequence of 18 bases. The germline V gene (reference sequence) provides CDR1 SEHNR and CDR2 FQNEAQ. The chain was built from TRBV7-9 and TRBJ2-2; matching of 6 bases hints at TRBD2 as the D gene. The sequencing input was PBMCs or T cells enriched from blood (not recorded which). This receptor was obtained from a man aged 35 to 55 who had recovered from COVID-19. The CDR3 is CASSLVWGRDFPNTGELFF. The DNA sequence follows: TGTGCCAGCAGCTTAGTTTGGGGCAGGGACTTTCCGAACACCGGGGAGCTGTTTTTT. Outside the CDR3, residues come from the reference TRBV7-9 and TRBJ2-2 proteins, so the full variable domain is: DTGVSQNPRHKITKRGQNVTFRCDPISEHNRLYWYRQTLGQGPEFLTYFQNEAQLEKSRLLSDRFSAERPKGSFSTLEIQRTEQGDSAMYLCASSLVWGRDFPNTGELFFGEGSRLTVL.